This passage covers 28 T cell receptor beta chains from one sample sequenced in a study of cytomegalovirus exposure and HLA in healthy donors. PCR involved 60 Vbeta and 13 Jbeta primers. This table comes from immunoSEQ multiplex PCR, and its TCRdb copy is limited to in-frame clones, with some not included. This table has approximately 170,000 clones, under 85% appearing once. The sequencing sample was made of PBMCs. The receptors derive from a man over 45 in good health and CMV-seropositive.

The rearrangement links TRBV10-1 to TRBJ2-3, with a weak D call TRBD2 (6 bases). V was trimmed by 2 bases and J by 1 base, leaving 16 bases between them. Germline CDR1 reads WNHNN; CDR2 reads SYGVQD (reference sequence). The CDR3 covers 17 residues. CDR3 bases: TGCGCCAGCAGTGAGAGGCTAGCGCCTAGCGGCACAGATACGCAGTATTTT. As protein: CASSERLAPSGTDTQYF.

The chain links TRBV18 to TRBJ2-3, with TRBD2 identical over 8 bases. V shed 6 bases, J shed 0 bases, and the junction held 8 bases outside the gene matches. CDR1 is KGHSH, CDR2 LQKENI, per germline. This CDR3 has 16 amino acids. CDR3 sequence: CASSQVAGTSTDTQYF. CDR3 DNA: TGTGCCAGCTCTCAGGTAGCGGGGACAAGCACAGATACGCAGTATTTT.

The genes are TRBV9 and TRBJ2-6, with 9 bases matching TRBD1. Germline V gene lookup returns CDR1 SGDLS and CDR2 YYNGEE. This CDR3 has 18 amino acids. V shed 3 bases, J shed 0 bases, and the junction held 7 bases outside the gene matches. The CDR3 DNA follows: TGTGCCAGCAGCGGAAACAGGGGGCCTAACTCTGGGGCCAACGTCCTGACTTTC. Translated: CASSGNRGPNSGANVLTF.

This clone was seen just once. The gene calls are TRBV5-1 and TRBJ1-2, with a tentative D call TRBD1 (6 bases). The germline V gene encodes CDR1 SGHRS and CDR2 YFSETQ. The CDR3 length is 13 residues. V gave up 1 base and J gave up 7 bases, with 11 bases separating them. In DNA, the CDR3 is TGCGCCAGCAGCTTGCAAGGGGGTCGTGGCTACACCTTC. Translating it yields CASSLQGGRGYTF.

This chain joins TRBV10-3 and TRBJ2-1; weak D call: TRBD2 (5 bases). Trimming left V 4 bases short and J 5 bases short, with 15 bases between. Germline loops: CDR1 ENHRY, CDR2 SYGVKD. The CDR3 extends over 15 amino acids. In DNA form, the CDR3 reads TGTGCCATCAGTGGGCGGGCTACCCCCCACAATGAGCAGTTCTTC. Protein sequence: CAISGRATPHNEQFF.

The rearrangement joins TRBV11-2 to TRBJ2-3; 14 bases agree with TRBD2. This CDR3 has 17 residues. Germline trimming cut 0 bases from V and 8 bases from J; bases unmatched to any gene: 7. Germline V gene lookup returns CDR1 SGHAT and CDR2 FQNNGV. CDR3 sequence: CASSLDGTSGSRGTQYF. In DNA form, the CDR3 reads TGTGCCAGCAGCTTAGACGGGACTAGCGGGAGCAGGGGTACGCAGTATTTT.

The V and J genes are TRBV5-1 and TRBJ1-4, with 9 bases fitting TRBD1. This CDR3 has 15 amino acids. V dropped 4 bases and J dropped 4; count of bases not matched to a gene: 5. Germline assignment: CDR1 SGHRS and CDR2 YFSETQ. The CDR3 sequence: CASSPAGQGNEKLFF. The CDR3, as DNA: TGCGCCAGCAGCCCAGCGGGACAGGGTAATGAAAAACTGTTTTTT.

This sequence joins TRBV5-6 and TRBJ1-2, with 7 bases fitting TRBD1. The V segment lost 4 bases and the J segment 8 bases; nucleotides outside the gene matches: 8. The germline CDR1 and CDR2 sequences are SGHDT and YYEEEE. CDR3 length: 13 amino acids. The CDR3 protein is CASSPTTGSGYTF. The CDR3 nucleotides read TGTGCCAGCAGCCCTACGACAGGGTCCGGCTACACCTTC. Filled out from reference TRBV5-6 and TRBJ1-2, the complete variable domain reads DAGVTQSPTHLIKTRGQQVTLRCSPKSGHDTVSWYQQALGQGPQFIFQYYEEEERQRGNFPDRFSGHQFPNYSSELNVNALLLGDSALYLCASSPTTGSGYTFGSGTRLTVV.

The rearrangement uses TRBV5-1 and TRBJ1-4; TRBD1 matches 9 bases. V dropped 3 bases and J dropped 8; count of bases not matched to a gene: 5. From germline, CDR1 is SGHRS and CDR2 YFSETQ. The CDR3 is 14 amino acids. The CDR3, as DNA: TGCGCCAGCAGCTCGGGACAGGGAGAAGAAAAACTGTTTTTT. Protein sequence: CASSSGQGEEKLFF.

Points on this clone: The same CDR3 can be traced to other DNA sequences in this sample. The chain couples TRBV27 to TRBJ2-1; a possible D gene is TRBD2 (5 bases). CDR3 size: 9 residues. Deletions cut 8 bases from V and 9 bases from J, with 5 bases between. Germline CDR1 and CDR2: MNHEY and SMNVEV (reference sequence). CDR3 DNA: TGTGCCAGCGGGAGTGAGCAGTTCTTC. Protein sequence: CASGSEQFF.

The V gene is TRBV4-1, the J gene TRBJ1-2, with D maybe TRBD1 (6 bases). Germline V gene data show CDR1 as MGHRA and CDR2 as YSYEKL. This CDR3 contains 16 residues. Trimming removed 0 bases at V and 4 bases at J, with 15 bases between. CDR3 DNA: TGCGCCAGCAGCCAAGAAGTGAACAGGGTTGGCTATGGCTACACCTTC. Translation: CASSQEVNRVGYGYTF.

The V and J genes are TRBV11-2 and TRBJ2-2, with D hard to call. Germline CDR1 and CDR2: SGHAT and FQNNGV. V was shortened by 5 bases and J by 5 bases, with 3 bases between the two germline ends. The CDR3 length is 11 residues. The CDR3, as DNA: TGTGCCAGCAGCCGTACCGGGGAGCTGTTTTTT. Protein sequence: CASSRTGELFF.

In this sample, this clone turned up once. This chain uses TRBV9 with TRBJ2-2, with a weak D call TRBD2 (6 bases). Germline V lookup: CDR1 SGDLS, CDR2 YYNGEE. V was cut by 5 bases and J by 4 bases, with 9 bases left in between. The CDR3 is 13 residues long. CDR3 sequence reads: CASRVTSTGELFF. The CDR3 nucleotides read TGTGCCAGCAGAGTGACTAGCACCGGGGAGCTGTTTTTT.

This chain links TRBV28 with TRBJ2-5, with D possibly TRBD1 on 7 matching bases. Germline V gene lookup returns CDR1 MDHEN and CDR2 SYDVKM. Trimming cost V 6 bases and J 1 base, with 15 bases left between them. The CDR3 has 15 amino acids. The CDR3 DNA reads TGTGCCAGCAGGCGGGACAGACTCATCCAAGAGACCCAGTACTTC. It is translated as CASRRDRLIQETQYF.

This clone was detected a few times. The chain couples TRBV14 to TRBJ1-1; 7 bases line up with TRBD1. With 1 base clipped from V and 2 bases from J, the junction kept 7 bases outside the gene matches. Germline lookup yields CDR1 SGHDN and CDR2 FVKESK. The CDR3 runs to 16 residues. CDR3: CASSQVEGAGNTEAFF. The CDR3 DNA follows: TGTGCCAGCAGCCAAGTGGAGGGGGCCGGAAACACTGAAGCTTTCTTT.

The chain joins TRBV10-3 to TRBJ1-6; possibly TRBD1 for D (5 bases). This CDR3 comprises 12 residues. V was pared by 10 bases and J by 7 bases, with 11 bases between. Germline CDR1 ENHRY, CDR2 SYGVKD. The CDR3 spells CATGHQNSPLHF. The CDR3 DNA follows: TGTGCCACCGGACATCAGAATTCACCCCTCCACTTT.

The V and J genes are TRBV21-1 and TRBJ2-1; the table's TRBD2 call for D was not verified on the DNA. TRBV21-1 represents a pseudogene. The CDR3 runs 16 residues. For the CDR3, the DNA is TGTGCCAGCAGCAAAGTGCGCAATTACTCCTACAATGAGCAGTTCTTC. Protein product: CASSKVRNYSYNEQFF.

The J gene is TRBJ2-7, the V gene TRBV9, with 9 bases matching TRBD1. V gave up 0 bases and J gave up 4 bases; unmatched junction bases: 2. Germline lookup yields CDR1 SGDLS and CDR2 YYNGEE. The CDR3 loop spans 14 amino acids. The CDR3 DNA sequence: TGTGCCAGCAGCGTAGAGGGGACAGGGTACGAGCAGTACTTC. Protein: CASSVEGTGYEQYF.

The chain couples TRBV28 to TRBJ1-3, with D perhaps matching TRBD1 (6 bases). The CDR3 extends over 15 amino acids. Germline V gene sequence: CDR1 MDHEN, CDR2 SYDVKM. Trimming removed 5 bases from V and 0 bases from J, with 11 bases in between. For the CDR3, the DNA is TGTGCCAGCAGTGTGGACAGTAGCTCTGGAAACACCATATATTTT. It yields the protein CASSVDSSSGNTIYF. The variable domain in full, completed from reference TRBV28 and TRBJ1-3, reads DVKVTQSSRYLVKRTGEKVFLECVQDMDHENMFWYRQDPGLGLRLIYFSYDVKMKEKGDIPEGYSVSREKKERFSLILESASTNQTSMYLCASSVDSSSGNTIYFGEGSWLTVV.

This chain uses TRBV7-9 with TRBJ2-7, with 11 bases fitting TRBD2. In germline, CDR1 is SEHNR, CDR2 FQNEAQ (reference sequence). This CDR3 has 15 amino acids. V gave up 5 bases and J gave up 0 bases; unmatched junction bases: 3. The CDR3 here is CASSGGLAASYEQYF. CDR3 coding DNA: TGTGCCAGCAGCGGGGGACTAGCGGCCTCCTACGAGCAGTACTTC.

The V gene is TRBV15, the J gene TRBJ2-1, with 10 positions matching TRBD1. The V and J ends lost 1 base and 6 bases, in that order; junction bases with no gene match: 18. The germline V gene has CDR1 LNHNV and CDR2 YYDKDF (reference sequence). The CDR3 spans 20 residues. The CDR3: CATSRAGTGVSGLSGNEQFF. The CDR3 coding sequence is TGTGCCACCAGCAGAGCCGGGACAGGGGTTTCTGGGTTATCGGGCAATGAGCAGTTCTTC.

The count of this clone is one. The chain recombines TRBV7-8 with TRBJ1-2, with D tentatively TRBD1 (6 bases). The CDR3 totals 14 residues. With 5 bases removed from V and 4 bases from J, the gap between germline ends came to 14 bases. In germline, CDR1 is SGHVS, CDR2 FQNEAQ. The CDR3 DNA reads TGTGCCAGCAGCCCCCGGGACATCATCTATGGCTACACCTTC. Amino acids: CASSPRDIIYGYTF.

This chain links TRBV29-1 with TRBJ2-5, with TRBD1 as a possible D gene (5 bases). The J call could be wrong; TRBJ2-7 is a better fit for the DNA end. Germline V gives CDR1 SQVTM, CDR2 ANQGSEA. The CDR3 totals 13 residues. CDR3 in amino acids: CSVVSGLTYEQYF. Here the CDR3 DNA reads TGCAGCGTTGTGTCAGGGCTTACCTACGAGCAGTACTTC.

The chain has TRBV6-1 and TRBJ1-2, with TRBD1 identical over 8 bases. This CDR3 is 15 amino acids long. Germline values: CDR1 MNHNS, CDR2 SASEGT. With 2 bases clipped from V and 3 bases from J, the junction kept 5 bases outside the gene matches. The CDR3 region has the DNA TGTGCCAGCAGTGAATCGGGGACAGGAGACTATGGCTACACCTTC. Its protein is CASSESGTGDYGYTF.

This clone was recorded once. The V and J genes are TRBV30 and TRBJ1-1, with a possible D match to TRBD1 (5 bases). Per the germline V gene, CDR1 is GTSNPN and CDR2 is SVGIG (reference sequence). V was cut by 2 bases and J by 10 bases, with 26 bases left in between. This CDR3 is 16 amino acids long. The CDR3 nucleotides read TGTGCCTGGAGTCAACCACCTCGGAGGGGTACGTATGGAGCTTTCTTT. Translation gives CAWSQPPRRGTYGAFF.

This chain links TRBV6-4 with TRBJ2-1, with 14 bases that match TRBD2. CDR1 is MRHNA, CDR2 SNTAGT, per germline. This CDR3 comprises 15 residues. Unmatched junction bases numbered 6, after V lost 6 bases and J lost 8 bases. Here the CDR3 DNA reads TGTGCCAGCAGAAAGACTAGCGGGGGGGCATATGAGCAGTTCTTC. Translated: CASRKTSGGAYEQFF.

This chain connects TRBV10-3 to TRBJ2-3, with TRBD2 as a possible D gene (6 bases). Trimming removed 11 bases at V and 0 bases at J, with 9 bases between. Germline V gene sequence: CDR1 ENHRY, CDR2 SYGVKD. The CDR3 spans 12 residues. CDR3 amino acids: CASAGSTDTQYF. The DNA of the CDR3 is TGTGCCTCCGCGGGGAGCACAGATACGCAGTATTTT.

This chain uses TRBV27 with TRBJ2-1, with D possibly matching TRBD2 (6 bases). CDR3 length: 15 amino acids. The V gene lost 3 bases and the J gene lost 0 bases, with 9 bases spanning the gap. Germline V gene sequence: CDR1 MNHEY, CDR2 SMNVEV (reference sequence). CDR3 DNA sequence: TGTGCCAGCAGTTTGGAGGGACTCTCCTACAATGAGCAGTTCTTC. Amino acid sequence: CASSLEGLSYNEQFF.